This T cell receptor (beta chain) was captured by sequencing in a study of cytomegalovirus exposure and HLA in healthy donors. Regarding the study as a whole: For TCR beta chains, V- and J-gene trimming was later linked to a missense DCLRE1C variant. Across all donors, roughly uniform sequencing depth was an assumption of the presence/absence analyses. Cytomegalovirus association was listed for under 200 TCR beta chains.

The PCR ran on 60 Vbeta and 13 Jbeta primers. Clones were sequenced by immunoSEQ multiplex PCR, and TCRdb holds only the in-frame ones, with some missing. This table has more than 100,000 clones, 73% appearing once. About this clone itself: Its target is not known.

Trimming took 7 bases from V and 7 from J; bases not matched to a gene: 11. Per germline, CDR1 SNHLY and CDR2 FYNNEI. The CDR3 consists of 15 residues. The clonotype comes from a middle-aged woman in good health and CMV-seronegative. V gene TRBV2 combines with J gene TRBJ1-5; TRBD1 agrees at 9 bases. The sequencing input was PBMCs. CDR3 in DNA: TGTGCCAGCAACCCACAGGGGGCCCGAGGACAGCCCCAGCATTTT. Its protein product is CASNPQGARGQPQHF.